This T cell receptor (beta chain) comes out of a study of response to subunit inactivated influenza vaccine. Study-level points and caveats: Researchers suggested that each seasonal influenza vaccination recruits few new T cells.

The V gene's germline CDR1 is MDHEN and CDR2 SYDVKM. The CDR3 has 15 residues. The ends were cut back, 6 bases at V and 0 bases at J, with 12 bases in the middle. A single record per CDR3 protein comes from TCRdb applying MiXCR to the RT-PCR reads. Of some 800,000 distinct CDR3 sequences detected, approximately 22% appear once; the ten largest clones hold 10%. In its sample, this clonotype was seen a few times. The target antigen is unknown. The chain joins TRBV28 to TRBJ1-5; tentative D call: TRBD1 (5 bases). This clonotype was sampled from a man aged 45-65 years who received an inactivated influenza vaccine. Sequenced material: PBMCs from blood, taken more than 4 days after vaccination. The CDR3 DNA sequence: TGTGCCAGCAGCGGGACCGTCAATAGCAATCAGCCCCAGCATTTT. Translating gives CASSGTVNSNQPQHF.